This T cell receptor (beta chain) stems from a study of monozygotic twins with inflammatory bowel disease (dated by TCRdb to about 2019). Regarding the study in general: The full study comprised some 30 monozygotic twin pairs: nine German pairs (four IBD-concordant, five IBD-discordant) and 19 IBD-discordant Danish pairs. Disease-associated traits were sought mainly through comparisons between IBD patients and their genetically identical healthy co-twins within discordant pairs. Each individual had, on average, about 151 000 unique TCRalpha sequences and 181 000 unique TCRbeta sequences available for analysis.

Study-wide findings and limitations: Concordant and discordant twins showed no difference in repertoire similarity, possibly because of limited statistical power. Different T cell subtypes could not be distinguished in the analysis. Compared with healthy twins, IBD patients shared fewer clonotypes with other individuals, and the difference was most pronounced in patients with signs of disease activity. Because patients were on differing immunosuppressive treatments, the repertoires may have picked up extra background noise and inter-individual variability. The results gave no support for a single strong signal or clonotype linked to IBD. IBD patients had lower TCRbeta repertoire diversity, measured by the inverse Simpson index, than their healthy co-twins.

To note about this clonotype: Which antigen it targets is not known.

From each donor, an approximately 2.4 ml peripheral blood sample was drawn into PAXgene tubes and stored at -80 degrees C. Without any T cell sorting, total RNA was extracted from whole blood using the PAXgene blood miRNA kit on an automated QIAcube. Peripheral blood from monozygotic twin pairs who were concordant or discordant for inflammatory bowel disease underwent deep TCRalpha and TCRbeta repertoire profiling using unique molecular barcoding. Smoking habits were recorded for all twin pairs, and individuals were classified as current, former or never smokers. Receptor libraries were prepared by 5' RACE. For each TCR library, 3,000 to 4,000 ng of total RNA was used. cDNA was synthesized with SMARTScribe reverse transcriptase in eight separate reactions per sample. Unique molecular identifiers containing a 6-nucleotide sample barcode were introduced through template switching during cDNA synthesis. TCRalpha and TCRbeta cDNA was amplified by two nested PCRs of 16 and 9 cycles, with bead purification after each PCR. Before amplification, cDNA was treated with uracil DNA-glycosylase and purified using the QIAquick PCR purification kit. The second PCR added Illumina TruSeq-compatible adapters along with sample-specific barcodes. Library quality and concentration were checked on TapeStation and Qubit, and libraries were pooled at about 4.9 ng each. Sequencing of pooled libraries was carried out on an Illumina HiSeq2500 single-index Rapid Run using 2 x 100 bp reads and custom sequencing primers. Per the authors' processing: UMI-based consensus assembly with MiGEC version 1.2.6 was used to correct PCR and sequencing errors. V(D)J alignment, clonotype assembly and CDR3 extraction were performed with MiXCR version 2.1.1. Gene usage, clonotype sharing and MAIT/NKT TCR abundance were normalised by analysing the top 1000, 10 000 and 20 000 clonotypes per sample. After downsampling to 27 000 UMIs, diversity was calculated as the inverse Simpson index using the vegan R package. Paired Mann-Whitney U tests on discordant twin pairs were used, with Benjamini-Hochberg multiple-testing correction. Once TCRdb had reprocessed the reads, it stored one entry per CDR3 protein sequence and supplied no DNA. The V and J calls were determined by TCRdb, not by the authors. The sample's table lists a count of some 170,000 distinct CDR3 sequences. Together, the top ten hold 2.4% of the sample.

Including the terminal cysteine and phenylalanine, the CDR3 comprises 13 residues. The coding DNA is unavailable. For CDR1 and CDR2, the germline V gene lists MNHEY and SVGEGT. The sequenced sample was blood. The sequence was collected from a human donor with ulcerative colitis or Crohn's disease, or a healthy co-twin of an affected twin (not recorded which). Recombination linked TRBV6-2 or TRBV6-3 to TRBJ2-1; the D call of TRBD2 rests on TCRdb alone, since no DNA is present to check it. The CDR3 in this case is CASSRDYNNEQFF.